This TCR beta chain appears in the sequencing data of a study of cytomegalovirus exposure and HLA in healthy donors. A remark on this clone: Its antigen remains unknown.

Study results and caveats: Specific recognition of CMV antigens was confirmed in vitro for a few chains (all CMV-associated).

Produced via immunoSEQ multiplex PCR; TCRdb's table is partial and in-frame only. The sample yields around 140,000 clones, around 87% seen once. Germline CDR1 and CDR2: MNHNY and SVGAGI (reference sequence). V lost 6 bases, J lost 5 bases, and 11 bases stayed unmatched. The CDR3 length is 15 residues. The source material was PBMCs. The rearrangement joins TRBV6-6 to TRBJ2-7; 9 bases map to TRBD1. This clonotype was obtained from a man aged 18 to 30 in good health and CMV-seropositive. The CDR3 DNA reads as TGTGCCAGCAGCTCCGGGACAGGGCCACCCCACGAGCAGTACTTC. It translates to CASSSGTGPPHEQYF.